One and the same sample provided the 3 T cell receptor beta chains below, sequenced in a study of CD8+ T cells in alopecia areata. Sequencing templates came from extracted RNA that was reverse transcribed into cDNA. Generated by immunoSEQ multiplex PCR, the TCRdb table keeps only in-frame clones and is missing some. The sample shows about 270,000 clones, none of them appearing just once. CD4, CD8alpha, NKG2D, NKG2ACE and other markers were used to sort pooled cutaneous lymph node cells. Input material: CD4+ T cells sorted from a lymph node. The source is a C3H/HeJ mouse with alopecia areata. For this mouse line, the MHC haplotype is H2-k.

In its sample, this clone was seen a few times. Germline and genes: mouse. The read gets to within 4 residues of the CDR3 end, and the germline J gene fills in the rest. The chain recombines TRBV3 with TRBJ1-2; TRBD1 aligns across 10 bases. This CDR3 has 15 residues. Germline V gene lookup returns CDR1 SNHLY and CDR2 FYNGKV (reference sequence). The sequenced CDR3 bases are TGTGCCAGCAGCTTAGAGACAGGGGGCGGTTCC. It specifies CASSLETGGGS. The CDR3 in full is CASSLETGGGSDYTF.

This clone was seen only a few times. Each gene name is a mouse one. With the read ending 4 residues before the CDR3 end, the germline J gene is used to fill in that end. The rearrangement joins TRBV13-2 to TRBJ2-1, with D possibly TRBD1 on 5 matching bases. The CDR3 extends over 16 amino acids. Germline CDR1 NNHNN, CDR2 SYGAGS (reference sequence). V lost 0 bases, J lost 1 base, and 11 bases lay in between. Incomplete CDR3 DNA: TGTGCCAGCGGTGATGTTCCCGACAGCAACTATGCT. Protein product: CASGDVPDSNYA. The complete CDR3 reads CASGDVPDSNYAEQFF.

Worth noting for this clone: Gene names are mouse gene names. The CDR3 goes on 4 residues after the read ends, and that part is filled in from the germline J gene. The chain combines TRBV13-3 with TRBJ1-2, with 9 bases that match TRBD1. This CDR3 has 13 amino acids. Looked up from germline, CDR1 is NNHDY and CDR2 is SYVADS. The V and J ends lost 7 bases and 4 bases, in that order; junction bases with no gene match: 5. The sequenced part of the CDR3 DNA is TGTGCCAGCCGGACAGGGGCAGGCTCC. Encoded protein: CASRTGAGS. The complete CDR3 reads CASRTGAGSDYTF.